The 8 T cell receptor beta chains in this list originate from one sample, sequenced in a study of T cells after yellow fever vaccination. TCRdb reanalysed the 5' RACE reads using MiXCR and keeps one entry per CDR3 protein. The data hold approximately 450,000 distinct CDR3 sequences, with around 19% observed a single time. The material sequenced was PBMCs, taken before the yellow fever booster vaccination. These receptors all come from a man aged 18 to 30 who received the YFV17D yellow fever vaccine.

This clonotype occurred a few times. The chain recombines TRBV7-9 with TRBJ1-1, with 8 bases that match TRBD1. The length of the CDR3 is 16 residues. Germline V gene data show CDR1 as SEHNR and CDR2 as FQNEAQ (reference sequence). Unmatched junction bases numbered 8, after V lost 5 bases and J lost 0 bases. The CDR3 sequence: CASSPWDRQMNTEAFF. The CDR3 coding sequence is TGTGCCAGCAGCCCCTGGGACAGGCAGATGAACACTGAAGCTTTCTTT. Looking up the rest from reference TRBV7-9 and TRBJ1-1 gives the full variable domain: DTGVSQNPRHKITKRGQNVTFRCDPISEHNRLYWYRQTLGQGPEFLTYFQNEAQLEKSRLLSDRFSAERPKGSFSTLEIQRTEQGDSAMYLCASSPWDRQMNTEAFFGQGTRLTVV.

This clonotype showed up just a few times. The chain has TRBV5-1 and TRBJ2-1, with 7 bases identical to TRBD2. The V segment lost 0 bases and the J segment 9 bases; nucleotides outside the gene matches: 3. The CDR3 runs 13 residues. In germline, CDR1 is SGHRS, CDR2 YFSETQ. In DNA, the CDR3 is TGCGCCAGCAGCTTGGTCGGGGGGAGTGAGCAGTTCTTC. Its protein is CASSLVGGSEQFF.

This chain uses TRBV24-1 with TRBJ2-5; the match to TRBD2 covers 12 bases. Germline assignment: CDR1 KGHDR and CDR2 SFDVKD. The CDR3 has 15 amino acids. V was clipped by 4 bases and J by 4 bases; unmatched bases: 3. CDR3 coding DNA: TGTGCCACCAGTGAGCCGGGACTAGCGGGAGAGACCCAGTACTTC. This sequence encodes CATSEPGLAGETQYF.

This clonotype was seen a few times. This chain joins TRBV5-1 and TRBJ1-1, with 8 bases matching TRBD1. Germline CDR1 is SGHRS and CDR2 is YFSETQ. J gave up 11 bases and V 1 base, and 4 bases lay outside the gene matches. The CDR3 is 12 residues long. The CDR3 protein is CASSLYRGEAFF. The CDR3 DNA reads as TGCGCCAGCAGCTTGTACAGGGGGGAGGCTTTCTTT.

This clonotype was seen a few times. The chain carries TRBV6-5 and TRBJ2-1, with D possibly being TRBD2 (5 bases). V lost 7 bases and J lost 9, with 22 bases in between. The germline V gene has CDR1 MNHEY and CDR2 SVGAGI. There are 15 residues in the CDR3. The CDR3 protein is CASTTTHKISGEQFF. CDR3 DNA: TGTGCCAGCACCACAACCCATAAAATAAGCGGTGAGCAGTTCTTC.

This clonotype occurred a few times. V is TRBV12-3 or TRBV12-4 and J is TRBJ2-3; 10 bases line up with TRBD2. The length of the CDR3 is 19 residues. V trimming: 3 bases; J trimming: 2 bases; junction bases outside the gene matches: 14. The chain's CDR3 is CASSFGQGVGLANTDTQYF. The CDR3 DNA reads TGTGCCAGCAGTTTCGGACAGGGAGTGGGACTAGCGAACACAGATACGCAGTATTTT.

The chain is built from TRBV20-1 and TRBJ2-1; 11 nucleotides align to TRBD2. Germline-derived CDR1 and CDR2 are DFQATT and SNEGSKA (reference sequence). V was pared by 0 bases and J by 4 bases, with 8 bases of the junction left unmatched. This CDR3 region has 17 residues. The CDR3, as DNA: TGCAGTGCTAGAGATCGGCCTAGCGGGGGGACATACAATGAGCAGTTCTTC. Its translation: CSARDRPSGGTYNEQFF.

This clonotype has more than one count but fewer than ten. V is TRBV5-4 and J is TRBJ1-2; 9 bases agree with TRBD1. CDR3 size: 15 residues. Unmatched junction bases numbered 14, after V lost 6 bases and J lost 8 bases. The germline gives CDR1 SGHNT, CDR2 YYREEE (reference sequence). The CDR3: CASTWDRAGSGGYTF. The CDR3 bases are TGTGCCAGCACCTGGGACAGGGCGGGATCGGGAGGCTACACCTTC. The full variable domain, in which reference TRBV5-4 and TRBJ1-2 provide the parts outside the CDR3, is ETGVTQSPTHLIKTRGQQVTLRCSSQSGHNTVSWYQQALGQGPQFIFQYYREEENGRGNFPPRFSGLQFPNYSSELNVNALELDDSALYLCASTWDRAGSGGYTFGSGTRLTVV.